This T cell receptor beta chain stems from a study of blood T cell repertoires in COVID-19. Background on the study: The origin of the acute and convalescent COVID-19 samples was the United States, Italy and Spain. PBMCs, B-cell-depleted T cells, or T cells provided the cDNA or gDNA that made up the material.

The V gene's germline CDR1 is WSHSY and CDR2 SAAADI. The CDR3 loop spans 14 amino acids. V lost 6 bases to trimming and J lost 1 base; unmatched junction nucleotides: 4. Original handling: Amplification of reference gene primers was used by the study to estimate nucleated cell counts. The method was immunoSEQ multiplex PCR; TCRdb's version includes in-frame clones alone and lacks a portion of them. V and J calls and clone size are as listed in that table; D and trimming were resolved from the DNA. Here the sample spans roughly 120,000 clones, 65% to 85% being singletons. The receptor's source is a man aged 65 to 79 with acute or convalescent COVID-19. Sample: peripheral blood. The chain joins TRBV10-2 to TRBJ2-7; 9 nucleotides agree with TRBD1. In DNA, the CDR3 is TGCGCCAGCAGCCCCGGGACAGGGTCCTACGAGCAGTACTTC. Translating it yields CASSPGTGSYEQYF.